The 31 T cell receptor beta chains presented below share a single source sample, sequenced in a study of regulatory T cells in long-lasting Graves disease. Time point meaning: persistent/refractory GD, antithyroid drugs over 5 years with positive TRAb. Generation of the TCR library employed RNA extracted from PBMCs. Investigators prepared the TCR beta libraries by applying iRepertoire HTBI primers and Arm-PCR of CDR3 regions. TCRdb itself ran the multiplex PCR reads through MiXCR, one entry per CDR3 protein. This table has about 470,000 distinct CDR3 sequences, 20% appearing once. The sequences come from peripheral blood mononuclear cells (PBMCs), collected when the disease was refractory, from a patient treated with antithyroid drugs. The receptors stem from a female donor with Graves disease.

Comment on this clonotype: One base away lies a much larger clone, so this may be a sequencing read error. The chain carries TRBV29-1 and TRBJ1-2, with a tentative D call TRBD1 (5 bases). CDR3 size: 13 residues. The V gene lost 7 bases and the J gene lost 4 bases, with 16 bases spanning the gap. The V gene's germline CDR1 is SQVTM and CDR2 ANQGSEA. CDR3 region: CSAGIGTPYGYTF. The CDR3 DNA follows: TGCAGCGCCGGTATAGGGACCCCCTATGGCTACACCTTC.

About this clonotype itself: This may come from a read error, since a much larger clone is one base off. The chain uses TRBV18 and TRBJ2-7, with D perhaps TRBD1 (6 bases). Looked up from germline, CDR1 is KGHSH and CDR2 is LQKENI. The length of the CDR3 is 13 residues. V lost 8 bases and J lost 5, with 16 bases in between. DNA for the CDR3: TGTGCCAGCCCACAACAGGGACCCGACGAGCAGTACTTC. It encodes CASPQQGPDEQYF.

This clonotype was observed many times. The chain employs TRBV27 and TRBJ2-7; 7 nucleotides match TRBD1. The ends lost 3 bases at V and 6 bases at J; junction bases unmatched: 5. This CDR3 is built from 13 residues. Germline CDR1 MNHEY, CDR2 SMNVEV (reference sequence). CDR3 sequence (DNA): TGTGCCAGCAGTTTTATAGGGGGCAGCGAGCAGTACTTC. Translation: CASSFIGGSEQYF.

There are many counts of this clonotype. The chain combines TRBV28 with TRBJ2-1; D gene unclear. The CDR3 loop spans 12 amino acids. Deletions cut 6 bases from V and 8 bases from J, with 11 bases between. The germline V gene encodes CDR1 MDHEN and CDR2 SYDVKM. CDR3 nucleotides: TGTGCCAGCAGCTCCTTAGATGATGAGCAGTTCTTC. Encoded protein: CASSSLDDEQFF.

Points on this clonotype: Possible read error: a much larger clone is one base away. The V call is TRBV12-3 or TRBV12-4, the J call TRBJ2-2; perhaps TRBD2 as D (5 bases). Trimming cost V 10 bases and J 12 bases, with 12 bases left between them. The CDR3 contains 10 residues. The CDR3 loop reads CATRSGKLFF. The CDR3 nucleotides are TGTGCCACCCGGTCGGGGAAGCTGTTTTTT.

This clonotype was seen ten or more times. The chain uses TRBV28 and TRBJ1-5; unclear D gene. Germline CDR1 MDHEN, CDR2 SYDVKM. The CDR3 is 13 residues long. The germline V and J ends were trimmed by 2 bases and 5 bases, with 7 bases remaining between them. The CDR3 DNA reads as TGTGCCAGCAGTTTAAGGGTGGATCAGCCCCAGCATTTT. Protein: CASSLRVDQPQHF.

This chain uses TRBV5-1 with TRBJ2-7, with D possibly matching TRBD1 (6 bases). Trimming shortened V by 0 bases and J by 4 bases, and 11 bases separated the two germline ends. This CDR3 spans 14 amino acids. CDR1 and CDR2 from the germline V gene are SGHRS and YFSETQ. DNA of the CDR3: TGCGCCAGCAGCTTGGCCCAGGGGTATTACGAGCAGTACTTC. Its translation: CASSLAQGYYEQYF.

About this clonotype: This is likely an artifact of a read error, given a far larger clone one base away. The genes are TRBV11-2 and TRBJ1-5; a weak D match, TRBD1 (6 bases). The CDR3 contains 15 residues. In germline, CDR1 is SGHAT, CDR2 FQNNGV. Trimming removed 8 bases at V and 3 bases at J, with 17 bases between. CDR3 in DNA: TGTGCCAGCGGGAGCGGGGGCAGGGCCAATCAGCCCCAGCATTTT. Amino acids: CASGSGGRANQPQHF.

The CDR3 region has the DNA TGTGCCAGCAGGGACTCCGGGACAGGGTGGTCCGGGGAGCTGTTTTTT. Translated, it gives CASRDSGTGWSGELFF. The chain carries TRBV5-4 and TRBJ2-2; 9 bases match TRBD1. In germline, CDR1 is SGHNT, CDR2 YYREEE (reference sequence). V shed 5 bases, J shed 6 bases, and the junction held 11 bases outside the gene matches. This CDR3 spans 16 amino acids.

The sample holds many counts of this clonotype. The chain recombines TRBV5-1 with TRBJ2-7, with 11 bases fitting TRBD1. CDR3 length equals 13 residues. V trimming: 7 bases; J trimming: 6 bases; junction bases outside the gene matches: 6. Germline values: CDR1 SGHRS, CDR2 YFSETQ. In nucleotides, the CDR3 is TGCGCCAGCCAAAGGACAGGGGGCGCCGAGCAGTACTTC. This sequence encodes CASQRTGGAEQYF.

The J gene is TRBJ2-7, the V gene TRBV20-1, with D possibly being TRBD2 (6 bases). This CDR3 has 14 residues. The germline V gene has CDR1 DFQATT and CDR2 SNEGSKA (reference sequence). The V end was cut by 6 bases, the J end by 3 bases, with 18 bases between. As DNA, the CDR3 is TGCAGTGCCGTCCCCGGGGGAATCATCTACGAGCAGTACTTC. This encodes CSAVPGGIIYEQYF.

This clonotype appeared a few times. This sequence joins TRBV14 and TRBJ1-1, with 7 positions matching TRBD1. Losses at the gene ends were 4 bases for V and 6 bases for J; bases not matched to a gene: 2. The CDR3 loop spans 12 amino acids. From germline, CDR1 is SGHDN and CDR2 FVKESK. CDR3 in amino acids: CASSRGTAEAFF. CDR3 bases: TGTGCCAGCAGCCGCGGGACAGCTGAAGCTTTCTTT.

This clonotype came up a few times. The chain couples TRBV6-1 to TRBJ2-7, with a weak D call TRBD2 (5 bases). CDR1 is MNHNS, CDR2 SASEGT, per germline. The CDR3 is 12 residues long. The V and J ends lost 8 bases and 0 bases respectively, with 8 bases between them. The CDR3 DNA sequence: TGTGCCAGCTTGGACTTCTCCTACGAGCAGTACTTC. This codes for CASLDFSYEQYF.

Ten or more counts support this clonotype. The chain couples TRBV7-8 to TRBJ2-2, with 7 bases matching TRBD2. CDR3 length equals 17 residues. V lost 4 bases and J lost 6; bases outside the gene matches: 14. CDR1 and CDR2 from the germline V gene are SGHVS and FQNEAQ. The CDR3 DNA is TGTGCCAGCAGCTCTAGCGGATGGGGAGGAGCGCCCGGGGAGCTGTTTTTT. Amino acid sequence: CASSSSGWGGAPGELFF.

The V and J genes are TRBV5-1 and TRBJ2-1; D gene ambiguous. Trimming left V 2 bases short and J 5 bases short, with 8 bases between. The CDR3 has 13 residues. Looked up from germline, CDR1 is SGHRS and CDR2 is YFSETQ. In DNA form, the CDR3 reads TGCGCCAGCAGCTTTTTAGGAGACAATGAGCAGTTCTTC. Protein sequence: CASSFLGDNEQFF.

This clonotype was picked up many times. This rearrangement joins TRBV28 to TRBJ1-1, with a possible D match to TRBD1 (5 bases). The germline gives CDR1 MDHEN, CDR2 SYDVKM. V lost 1 base to trimming and J lost 6 bases, with 15 bases between them. CDR3 size: 15 residues. The DNA for the CDR3 is TGTGCCAGCAGTTTATTCCGGGACTCGAGACCTGAAGCTTTCTTT. This encodes CASSLFRDSRPEAFF.

V is TRBV15 and J is TRBJ1-6; 12 nucleotides line up with TRBD1. The CDR3 loop spans 16 amino acids. From germline, CDR1 is LNHNV and CDR2 YYDKDF (reference sequence). V was clipped by 5 bases and J by 10 bases; unmatched bases: 9. For the CDR3, the DNA is TGTGCCACCAGCGACCGGGACAGGGGGCTCAACTCACCCCTCCACTTT. It encodes CATSDRDRGLNSPLHF.

This clonotype appeared a few times. The chain joins TRBV7-9 to TRBJ1-1, with D tentatively TRBD1 (5 bases). The CDR3 runs to 14 residues. The V end was cut by 5 bases, the J end by 5 bases, with 15 bases between. Germline CDR1 SEHNR, CDR2 FQNEAQ (reference sequence). In DNA form, the CDR3 reads TGTGCCAGCAGCCAAATGGGGCTGGGGACTGAAGCTTTCTTT. Its translation: CASSQMGLGTEAFF.

The chain couples TRBV7-3 to TRBJ2-7, with 10 positions matching TRBD2. CDR3 size: 15 residues. CDR1 is SGHTA and CDR2 is FQGTGA in the germline V gene. J lost 3 bases, V lost 4 bases, and 6 bases had no gene match. CDR3 amino acids: CASSSGLASLYEQYF. The CDR3 nucleotides are TGTGCCAGCAGCTCGGGACTAGCGTCGCTCTACGAGCAGTACTTC.

V and J are TRBV6-2 or TRBV6-3 and TRBJ2-2; 7 bases match TRBD1. CDR3 length: 15 residues. V lost 2 bases and J lost 3; bases outside the gene matches: 3. Germline assignment: CDR1 MNHEY and CDR2 SVGEGT. This CDR3 is CASSYRGQDTGELFF. CDR3 DNA: TGTGCCAGCAGTTACAGGGGGCAAGACACCGGGGAGCTGTTTTTT.

With respect to this clonotype: The junction departs from germline at one end; a sequencing error may be responsible. The chain joins TRBV25-1 to TRBJ2-7; D unclear. This CDR3 has 12 residues. The germline CDR1 and CDR2 sequences are MGHDK and SYGVNS. The CDR3 loop reads CAGSRLDYEQYF. The CDR3 nucleotides read TGTGCCGGCAGCAGACTTGACTACGAGCAGTACTTC.

Ten or more counts support this clonotype. The chain employs TRBV6-1 and TRBJ2-2, with D perhaps matching TRBD2 (6 bases). V lost 10 bases and J lost 3, with 21 bases in between. Germline V lookup: CDR1 MNHNS, CDR2 SASEGT. The CDR3 extends over 16 amino acids. The CDR3 DNA follows: TGTGCCACCCGGGGAGGTTTGGATTTTTACACCGGGGAGCTGTTTTTT. Translation: CATRGGLDFYTGELFF.

The chain uses TRBV5-1 and TRBJ2-2; 11 positions agree with TRBD2. Per germline, CDR1 SGHRS and CDR2 YFSETQ. V shed 5 bases, J shed 3 bases, and the junction held 24 bases outside the gene matches. This CDR3 has 22 residues. The CDR3, as DNA: TGCGCCAGCAGGCCACTCGTTCATTCTCTAGCGGGAGGCGGTTACGACACCGGGGAGCTGTTTTTT. Translating it yields CASRPLVHSLAGGGYDTGELFF.

This clonotype was recorded at least ten times. The J gene is TRBJ2-4, the V gene TRBV30; D gene unclear. V lost 0 bases to trimming and J lost 0 bases, with 6 bases between them. There are 14 residues in the CDR3. The germline CDR1 and CDR2 sequences are GTSNPN and SVGIG (reference sequence). The CDR3 region is CAWSVSVAKNIQYF. The DNA of the CDR3 is TGTGCCTGGAGTGTATCCGTAGCCAAAAACATTCAGTACTTC.

This clonotype was observed once. The rearrangement joins TRBV6-1 to TRBJ1-5; maybe TRBD1 (6 bases). This CDR3 is 16 amino acids long. V gave up 1 base and J gave up 3 bases, with 13 bases separating them. In germline, CDR1 is MNHNS, CDR2 SASEGT. The CDR3 protein is CASSEGPGEANQPQHF. The CDR3 DNA sequence: TGTGCCAGCAGTGAAGGCCCAGGGGAGGCCAATCAGCCCCAGCATTTT.

This clonotype was picked up a small number of times. V and J are TRBV7-3 and TRBJ1-5; D unclear. CDR3 size: 14 residues. Deletions cut 5 bases from V and 4 bases from J, with 12 bases between. Per the germline V gene, CDR1 is SGHTA and CDR2 is FQGTGA. The CDR3 bases are TGTGCCAGCAGCCAAGGCAGATTTAATCAGCCCCAGCATTTT. Its translation: CASSQGRFNQPQHF.

This clonotype was picked up many times. The chain joins TRBV28 to TRBJ1-2, with TRBD1 identical over 10 bases. Looked up from germline, CDR1 is MDHEN and CDR2 is SYDVKM. The CDR3 is made up of 13 amino acids. The junction had 7 bases not matched to a gene; V was cut back by 4 bases and J by 11 bases. The CDR3 sequence is CASSSWGQGRYTF. Here the CDR3 DNA reads TGTGCCAGCAGTTCTTGGGGACAGGGGCGGTACACCTTC.

This clonotype was counted many times. The CDR3 DNA sequence: TGTGCCAGCAACCCTGGACTAGCGGGACACGAGCAGTACTTC. It yields the protein CASNPGLAGHEQYF. This chain links TRBV7-8 with TRBJ2-7, with 12 bases matching TRBD2. Germline lookup yields CDR1 SGHVS and CDR2 FQNEAQ. V trimming: 7 bases; J trimming: 5 bases; junction bases outside the gene matches: 6. This CDR3 region has 14 residues.

The chain recombines TRBV6-2 or TRBV6-3 with TRBJ1-2; maybe TRBD1 (5 bases). V gave up 2 bases and J gave up 4 bases, with 14 bases separating them. This CDR3 has 15 residues. CDR1 is MNHEY and CDR2 is SVGEGT in the germline V gene. As DNA, the CDR3 is TGTGCCAGCAGTTACATCGGTCAGGGTGTCTATGGCTACACCTTC. Amino acid sequence: CASSYIGQGVYGYTF.

The sample holds many counts of this clonotype. This chain connects TRBV11-2 to TRBJ1-6, with D possibly matching TRBD1 (5 bases). Germline V lookup: CDR1 SGHAT, CDR2 FQNNGV. V lost 5 bases, J lost 6 bases, and 17 bases lay in between. The CDR3 contains 16 residues. The CDR3, as DNA: TGTGCCAGCAGCCTATGGGTGGGACGGTCTAATTCACCCCTCCACTTT. Encoded protein: CASSLWVGRSNSPLHF.

This clonotype was seen ten or more times. The chain has TRBV2 and TRBJ1-1; D may be TRBD1 (5 bases). CDR1 is SNHLY, CDR2 FYNNEI, per germline. Trimming removed 10 bases from V and 3 bases from J, with 15 bases in between. The CDR3 consists of 13 residues. CDR3 bases: TGTGCCACCAGGGAGGGGATTTACACTGAAGCTTTCTTT. As protein: CATREGIYTEAFF.